One sample yielded the 24 T cell receptor beta chains listed below, sequenced in a study of CD8 T cells in Susac syndrome. With random hexamers, reverse transcription was performed on roughly 0.45 to 1 ug of RNA. TCRdb called the immunoSEQ multiplex PCR reads again in MiXCR, with one record for every CDR3 protein. The table has under 150,000 distinct CDR3 sequences, approximately 95% seen once. The material sequenced was CD8+ T cells from PBMCs. These receptors originate from a human donor in good health.

The chain combines TRBV28 with TRBJ1-5; no reliable D call. Trimming removed 6 bases at V and 0 bases at J, with 18 bases between. This CDR3 comprises 17 residues. CDR1 MDHEN and CDR2 SYDVKM come from the germline V gene. This CDR3 is CASSLRGKVISNQPQHF. The DNA of the CDR3 is TGTGCCAGCAGCCTCCGCGGAAAAGTCATTAGCAATCAGCCCCAGCATTTT.

The genes are TRBV20-1 and TRBJ2-3, with TRBD2 identical over 11 bases. V was clipped by 6 bases and J by 5 bases; unmatched bases: 16. This CDR3 comprises 17 residues. Germline V lookup: CDR1 DFQATT, CDR2 SNEGSKA (reference sequence). Here the CDR3 reads CSAPELASGRLVDTQYF. The CDR3 DNA sequence: TGCAGTGCCCCTGAACTGGCTAGCGGGAGGTTGGTAGATACGCAGTATTTT.

V gene TRBV6-2 or TRBV6-3 combines with J gene TRBJ1-4, with no clear D. The CDR3 is made up of 13 amino acids. Germline V gene sequence: CDR1 MNHEY, CDR2 SVGEGT. The V and J ends lost 0 bases and 3 bases respectively, with 2 bases between them. The CDR3 is CASSYSSNEKLFF. Written as DNA, the CDR3 is TGTGCCAGCAGTTACTCGTCTAATGAAAAACTGTTTTTT.

This sequence joins TRBV20-1 and TRBJ2-1; 9 bases line up with TRBD2. Germline V gene data show CDR1 as DFQATT and CDR2 as SNEGSKA (reference sequence). Unmatched junction bases numbered 11, after V lost 0 bases and J lost 8 bases. The CDR3 spans 16 residues. The CDR3 region is CSARDAAGGRAHEQFF. The CDR3 DNA follows: TGCAGTGCTAGAGACGCCGCTGGCGGGAGGGCACATGAGCAGTTCTTC.

The V call is TRBV2, the J call TRBJ2-7; D not resolved. CDR3 length: 12 residues. V was clipped by 8 bases and J by 2 bases, with 10 bases between them. Germline CDR1 and CDR2: SNHLY and FYNNEI. The CDR3 is CASLDWTYEQYF. The DNA of the CDR3 is TGTGCCAGCTTAGACTGGACCTACGAGCAGTACTTC. Full variable domain (outside the CDR3, taken from reference TRBV2 and TRBJ2-7): EPEVTQTPSHQVTQMGQEVILRCVPISNHLYFYWYRQILGQKVEFLVSFYNNEISEKSEIFDDQFSVERPDGSNFTLKIRSTKLEDSAMYFCASLDWTYEQYFGPGTRLTVT.

The chain uses TRBV9 and TRBJ2-7, with a weak D call TRBD2 (5 bases). The CDR3 runs 15 residues. Trimming cost V 3 bases and J 2 bases, with 15 bases left between them. Germline CDR1 is SGDLS and CDR2 is YYNGEE. CDR3 in DNA: TGTGCCAGCAGCGCTTCGGCGGGTGGGGCCTACGAGCAGTACTTC. Residues: CASSASAGGAYEQYF.

V usage is TRBV6-6 and J usage is TRBJ2-5; unclear D gene. Trimming pared 2 bases from V and 3 bases from J, leaving 10 bases between. Germline V gene sequence: CDR1 MNHNY, CDR2 SVGAGI (reference sequence). The CDR3 spans 14 residues. The CDR3: CASSYQEGKETQYF. CDR3 sequence (DNA): TGTGCCAGCAGTTACCAGGAAGGGAAAGAGACCCAGTACTTC.

The chain carries TRBV5-6 and TRBJ1-1; D is unclear. The CDR3 runs 16 residues. V was trimmed by 0 bases and J by 0 bases, leaving 12 bases between them. Germline loops: CDR1 SGHDT, CDR2 YYEEEE. Here the CDR3 DNA reads TGTGCCAGCAGCTTGGGGTCTAACCGACTGAACACTGAAGCTTTCTTT. The encoded protein is CASSLGSNRLNTEAFF.

This clonotype was found a few times. The V and J genes are TRBV27 and TRBJ2-3; D is undetermined. Per the germline V gene, CDR1 is MNHEY and CDR2 is SMNVEV (reference sequence). Trimming removed 6 bases at V and 6 bases at J, with 13 bases between. The CDR3 spans 13 residues. The DNA for the CDR3 is TGTGCCAGCAGGGGTTTGGCCGGGGATACGCAGTATTTT. As protein: CASRGLAGDTQYF.

The chain joins TRBV15 to TRBJ2-1, with unresolved D. The CDR3 has 13 amino acids. CDR1 and CDR2 from the germline V gene are LNHNV and YYDKDF (reference sequence). V shed 3 bases and J shed 10 bases, with 13 bases lying between them. DNA for the CDR3: TGTGCCACCAGCAGTGCAAGCTTAGGGGAGCAGTTCTTC. Its protein product is CATSSASLGEQFF.

The chain has TRBV6-6 and TRBJ2-7; 9 nucleotides agree with TRBD1. CDR1 MNHNY and CDR2 SVGAGI come from the germline V gene (reference sequence). The CDR3 loop spans 15 amino acids. With 4 bases clipped from V and 7 bases from J, the junction kept 11 bases outside the gene matches. CDR3 region: CASSLNRGPHSEQYF. CDR3 in DNA: TGTGCCAGCAGTTTAAACAGGGGGCCCCACTCGGAGCAGTACTTC.

The chain recombines TRBV12-3 or TRBV12-4 with TRBJ1-1; D gene uncertain. The CDR3 consists of 13 residues. V dropped 4 bases and J dropped 4 bases, with 10 bases sitting between them. The CDR3 loop reads CASSSGGVTEAFF. CDR3 DNA sequence: TGTGCCAGCAGTTCCGGAGGTGTCACTGAAGCTTTCTTT.

This clonotype was recorded once. V is TRBV5-1 and J is TRBJ2-7; unclear D gene. Germline CDR1 reads SGHRS; CDR2 reads YFSETQ. Trimming took 5 bases from V and 5 from J, leaving 11 bases between them. The CDR3 spans 12 residues. In DNA, the CDR3 is TGCGCCAGCAGAGGCACTGTCCACGAGCAGTACTTC. Its translation is CASRGTVHEQYF.

The chain recombines TRBV5-4 with TRBJ1-2; TRBD1 might be the D (5 bases). The CDR3 consists of 14 residues. The germline gives CDR1 SGHNT, CDR2 YYREEE (reference sequence). V was pared by 5 bases and J by 4 bases, with 15 bases between. CDR3 bases: TGTGCCAGCAGACACGGGGGAGGGGCCTATGGCTACACCTTC. Translating gives CASRHGGGAYGYTF.

Only a few counts were recorded for this clonotype. The chain employs TRBV29-1 and TRBJ1-1; D call uncertain. This CDR3 comprises 11 residues. Germline-derived CDR1 and CDR2 are SQVTM and ANQGSEA. V lost 4 bases and J 1 base, leaving 4 bases between the germline ends. DNA for the CDR3: TGCAGCGTTGTCAGGAACACTGAAGCTTTCTTT. Protein product: CSVVRNTEAFF.

The V and J genes are TRBV12-3 or TRBV12-4 and TRBJ1-2, with 10 nucleotides matching TRBD1. The V gene end was trimmed by 5 bases and the J gene end by 7 bases; junction bases not matched to a gene: 1. The CDR3 runs 12 residues. CDR3: CASSGTGAGYTF. As DNA, the CDR3 is TGTGCCAGCAGTGGGACAGGGGCTGGCTACACCTTC.

The chain carries TRBV7-9 and TRBJ1-4; a weak D match, TRBD1 (6 bases). The CDR3 runs 14 residues. V lost 6 bases and J 6 bases, leaving 14 bases between the germline ends. The germline V gene has CDR1 SEHNR and CDR2 FQNEAQ (reference sequence). The CDR3 loop is CASSYPGTHEKLFF. In DNA, the CDR3 is TGTGCCAGCAGTTATCCCGGGACACATGAAAAACTGTTTTTT.

This chain joins TRBV7-9 and TRBJ2-1; 11 positions match TRBD2. This CDR3 has 16 amino acids. The V gene end was trimmed by 5 bases and the J gene end by 5 bases; junction bases not matched to a gene: 8. The germline V gene encodes CDR1 SEHNR and CDR2 FQNEAQ (reference sequence). CDR3 in amino acids: CASSILAGGVHNEQFF. The DNA of the CDR3 is TGTGCCAGCAGCATATTAGCGGGAGGGGTCCACAATGAGCAGTTCTTC.

The chain joins TRBV7-7 to TRBJ2-1; D gene uncertain. Trimming cost V 5 bases and J 0 bases, with 14 bases left between them. This CDR3 has 16 amino acids. In germline, CDR1 is SSHAT, CDR2 FNYEAQ (reference sequence). In DNA, the CDR3 is TGTGCCAGCAGCCCCTACTACACTAACTCCTACAATGAGCAGTTCTTC. Residues: CASSPYYTNSYNEQFF.

The V gene is TRBV9, the J gene TRBJ2-6; D gene unclear. V lost 0 bases and J 3 bases, leaving 4 bases between the germline ends. The CDR3 extends over 14 amino acids. The germline gives CDR1 SGDLS, CDR2 YYNGEE. The CDR3, as DNA: TGTGCCAGCAGCGTAGTAGGTGGGGCCAACGTCCTGACTTTC. It translates to CASSVVGGANVLTF.

This clonotype was observed a single time. The V gene is TRBV30, the J gene TRBJ2-7; the D call may be TRBD1 or TRBD2 (5 bases each). The CDR3 length is 14 residues. The V gene lost 4 bases and the J gene lost 5 bases, with 18 bases spanning the gap. Germline CDR1 and CDR2: GTSNPN and SVGIG (reference sequence). The CDR3 DNA reads TGTGCCTGGATTTCGAACGGGGCCTTAAACGAGCAGTACTTC. As protein: CAWISNGALNEQYF.

The chain uses TRBV29-1 and TRBJ1-1, with D unclear. CDR3 length: 13 residues. Germline V gene lookup returns CDR1 SQVTM and CDR2 ANQGSEA. The V and J ends lost 4 bases and 0 bases respectively, with 9 bases between them. CDR3 in DNA: TGCAGCGTTGCAGTAAGAATGAACACTGAAGCTTTCTTT. It encodes CSVAVRMNTEAFF. Complete variable domain (other parts from reference TRBV29-1 and TRBJ1-1): SAVISQKPSRDICQRGTSLTIQCQVDSQVTMMFWYRQQPGQSLTLIATANQGSEATYESGFVIDKFPISRPNLTFSTLTVSNMSPEDSSIYLCSVAVRMNTEAFFGQGTRLTVV.

The chain carries TRBV3-1 and TRBJ2-7, with TRBD1 identical over 11 bases. Germline-derived CDR1 and CDR2 are LGHDT and YNNKEL (reference sequence). Unmatched junction bases numbered 8, after V lost 6 bases and J lost 4 bases. CDR3 length equals 15 residues. CDR3 amino acids: CASRGGQGALYEQYF. The CDR3 bases are TGTGCCAGCAGAGGAGGACAGGGGGCTCTATACGAGCAGTACTTC.

The chain is built from TRBV29-1 and TRBJ1-2, with D uncertain. Germline loops: CDR1 SQVTM, CDR2 ANQGSEA. Between the trimmed V and J ends, which lost 4 bases and 5 bases, there was a span of 8 bases. The CDR3 is 11 residues long. The CDR3 here is CSVGVQYGYTF. The CDR3 DNA is TGCAGCGTTGGGGTACAATATGGCTACACCTTC.